Presented here are 22 T cell receptor beta chains from one specimen sequenced in a study of shared clonotypes between healthy human individuals. Here immunoSEQ multiplex PCR was the method, and the copy in TCRdb shows in-frame clones only, minus some. The table has 2.3 million or so clones, roughly 93% seen once; the top ten hold about 0.39%. Specimen: naive CD4+ T cells from PBMCs. Subset noted: CD45RA+ positively selected. The receptor source for this set is a man aged 18 to 29 in good health. Some clones in this sample may be carry-over from other donors' samples.

This sequence joins TRBV14 and TRBJ1-1, with TRBD1 matching over 8 bases. This CDR3 has 17 residues. V gave up 2 bases and J gave up 0 bases; unmatched junction bases: 8. Germline V gives CDR1 SGHDN, CDR2 FVKESK. The CDR3 loop reads CASSQTRTGRMNTEAFF. The CDR3 coding sequence is TGTGCCAGCAGCCAAACCCGGACAGGGCGGATGAACACTGAAGCTTTCTTT.

Regarding this clone: In this CDR3 the conserved last residue, phenylalanine or tryptophan, is missing, so a read error is likely. The V gene is TRBV28, the J gene TRBJ1-1; D ambiguous. Trimming stripped 4 bases from V and 1 base from J, with 7 bases between. Germline loops: CDR1 MDHEN, CDR2 SYDVKM. The CDR3 sequence is 13 residues long. CDR3 bases: TGTGCCAGCAGTTATCCAGGGAACACTGAAGCTTTCTCT. Protein product: CASSYPGNTEAFS.

This chain links TRBV9 with TRBJ2-7, with TRBD1 matching 10 bases. J lost 5 bases, V lost 3 bases, and 8 bases had no gene match. Germline CDR1 SGDLS, CDR2 YYNGEE. The CDR3 length is 15 residues. Here the CDR3 DNA reads TGTGCCAGCAGCGAGGGACAGGGGTTAAGCCACGAGCAGTACTTC. Translation gives CASSEGQGLSHEQYF.

The chain uses TRBV9 and TRBJ1-5, with TRBD1 matching 7 bases. Germline V CDR1 and CDR2: SGDLS, YYNGEE. V dropped 5 bases and J dropped 2; count of bases not matched to a gene: 7. The CDR3 extends over 15 amino acids. Here the CDR3 DNA reads TGTGCCAGCAGTCGACAGGGTTGGGGCAATCAGCCCCAGCATTTT. Amino acids: CASSRQGWGNQPQHF.

The chain carries TRBV28 and TRBJ2-7; 7 bases map to TRBD1. This CDR3 is 13 amino acids long. J lost 0 bases, V lost 8 bases, and 4 bases had no gene match. Germline V gives CDR1 MDHEN, CDR2 SYDVKM. Here the CDR3 DNA reads TGTGCCAGCCTGGACAGGAGCTCCTACGAGCAGTACTTC. Protein sequence: CASLDRSSYEQYF.

The chain has TRBV5-8 and TRBJ2-6, with D uncertain. The CDR3 runs to 17 residues. The germline V gene encodes CDR1 SGHTS and CDR2 YDEGEE. V was clipped by 0 bases and J by 1 base, with 11 bases between them. CDR3 in DNA: TGTGCCAGCAGCTTGGCGGTGTCCTCATCTGGGGCCAACGTCCTGACTTTC. This encodes CASSLAVSSSGANVLTF.

Regarding this clone: The sample contains more than one DNA sequence encoding this CDR3. The rearrangement uses TRBV28 and TRBJ2-7; 16 bases agree with TRBD2. J was trimmed by 4 bases and V by 4 bases; bases with no gene match: 1. The CDR3 sequence is 15 residues long. CDR1 and CDR2 from the germline V gene are MDHEN and SYDVKM. The CDR3, as DNA: TGTGCCAGCAGTTCGGGACTAGCGGGAGGGTACGAGCAGTACTTC. Residues: CASSSGLAGGYEQYF.

The V and J genes are TRBV28 and TRBJ2-3; 7 nucleotides agree with TRBD1. V dropped 6 bases and J dropped 5; count of bases not matched to a gene: 8. The CDR3 sequence is 14 residues long. Germline V CDR1 and CDR2: MDHEN, SYDVKM. CDR3 amino acids: CASRLGQAGDTQYF. DNA of the CDR3: TGTGCCAGCAGGCTAGGACAGGCGGGAGATACGCAGTATTTT.

This chain uses TRBV28 with TRBJ1-2; a weak D match, TRBD1 (5 bases). Between the trimmed V and J ends, which lost 6 bases and 4 bases, there was a span of 12 bases. This CDR3 comprises 13 residues. In germline, CDR1 is MDHEN, CDR2 SYDVKM. CDR3 nucleotides: TGTGCCAGCAGGTCCGGGACCCTCTATGGCTACACCTTC. Translating it yields CASRSGTLYGYTF.

The table lists this clone with a few counts. This chain connects TRBV6-1 to TRBJ1-2; D gene uncertain. V was pared by 0 bases and J by 6 bases, with 5 bases between. The CDR3 is 12 amino acids. CDR1 and CDR2 from the germline V gene are MNHNS and SASEGT. The CDR3 coding sequence is TGTGCCAGCAGTGAAGCAGTGGATGGCTACACCTTC. Protein: CASSEAVDGYTF.

V and J are TRBV25-1 and TRBJ2-3, with a weak D call TRBD1 (6 bases). Trimming pared 3 bases from V and 0 bases from J, leaving 13 bases between. This CDR3 region has 16 residues. Germline V CDR1 and CDR2: MGHDK, SYGVNS. The DNA of the CDR3 is TGTGCCAGCAGTGATTCCCGGACAGCTAGCACAGATACGCAGTATTTT. It codes for CASSDSRTASTDTQYF.

The V call is TRBV30, the J call TRBJ2-1; 8 bases line up with TRBD1. J was trimmed by 7 bases and V by 8 bases; bases with no gene match: 13. CDR1 is GTSNPN, CDR2 SVGIG, per germline (reference sequence). There are 14 residues in the CDR3. The DNA for the CDR3 is TGTGCCAGACTCGGACAGGGTCCCTCTAATGAGCAGTTCTTC. Protein: CARLGQGPSNEQFF.

This clone appeared a few times. V usage is TRBV27 and J usage is TRBJ2-5; perhaps D is TRBD1 or TRBD2 (5 bases each). Germline assignment: CDR1 MNHEY and CDR2 SMNVEV (reference sequence). The V and J ends lost 3 bases and 5 bases respectively, with 13 bases between them. The CDR3 loop spans 14 amino acids. CDR3: CASSLIGTGETQYF. DNA for the CDR3: TGTGCCAGCAGTTTGATCGGGACGGGGGAGACCCAGTACTTC.

The chain recombines TRBV7-6 with TRBJ2-1; the D gene is possibly TRBD2 (5 bases). Germline values: CDR1 SGHVS, CDR2 FNYEAQ. This CDR3 is built from 15 residues. V lost 0 bases and J lost 4, with 10 bases in between. The CDR3 protein is CASSLAAEIYNEQFF. Written as DNA, the CDR3 is TGTGCCAGCAGCTTAGCAGCGGAAATTTACAATGAGCAGTTCTTC.

In regard to this clone: The same CDR3 can be traced to other DNA sequences in this sample. V and J are TRBV18 and TRBJ1-5, with D tentatively TRBD1 (6 bases). CDR1 KGHSH and CDR2 LQKENI come from the germline V gene. The V end was cut by 3 bases, the J end by 0 bases, with 9 bases between. This CDR3 spans 15 amino acids. CDR3 DNA: TGTGCCAGCTCACCCGGACAGAATAGCAATCAGCCCCAGCATTTT. Translated, it gives CASSPGQNSNQPQHF.

The rearrangement links TRBV27 to TRBJ1-4; D is ambiguous. CDR3 length equals 12 residues. The V end lost 3 bases, the J end lost 7 bases, and 6 bases lay between the germline ends. Germline V CDR1 and CDR2: MNHEY, SMNVEV (reference sequence). CDR3 residues: CASSFFGEKLFF. The DNA of the CDR3 is TGTGCCAGCAGTTTTTTCGGTGAAAAACTGTTTTTT.

The genes are TRBV7-2 and TRBJ2-1; 8 nucleotides line up with TRBD1. The CDR3 has 17 amino acids. Looked up from germline, CDR1 is SGHTA and CDR2 is FQGNSA. V shed 2 bases, J shed 0 bases, and the junction held 6 bases outside the gene matches. The CDR3 reads CASSLRQGPGSYNEQFF. In nucleotides, the CDR3 is TGTGCCAGCAGCTTAAGACAGGGGCCAGGCTCCTACAATGAGCAGTTCTTC. The whole variable domain, filled in from reference TRBV7-2 and TRBJ2-1, reads GAGVSQSPSNKVTEKGKDVELRCDPISGHTALYWYRQSLGQGLEFLIYFQGNSAPDKSGLPSDRFSAERTGGSVSTLTIQRTQQEDSAVYLCASSLRQGPGSYNEQFFGPGTRLTVL.

With regard to this clone: Other DNA sequences in this specimen translate into the identical CDR3. The chain is built from TRBV5-1 and TRBJ2-1; 10 bases map to TRBD2. Germline V gene lookup returns CDR1 SGHRS and CDR2 YFSETQ. The CDR3 totals 15 residues. Germline trimming cut 3 bases from V and 6 bases from J; bases unmatched to any gene: 6. The CDR3, as DNA: TGCGCCAGCAGCTCGCTAGCGGGAGTAGGCAATGAGCAGTTCTTC. This gives the protein CASSSLAGVGNEQFF. Full variable domain (remainder filled in from reference TRBV5-1 and TRBJ2-1): KAGVTQTPRYLIKTRGQQVTLSCSPISGHRSVSWYQQTPGQGLQFLFEYFSETQRNKGNFPGRFSGRQFSNSRSEMNVSTLELGDSALYLCASSSLAGVGNEQFFGPGTRLTVL.

This chain connects TRBV7-8 to TRBJ1-3, with D maybe TRBD1 (5 bases). Per germline, CDR1 SGHVS and CDR2 FQNEAQ. V was trimmed by 0 bases and J by 1 base, leaving 10 bases between them. The CDR3 sequence is 16 residues long. The CDR3 region has the DNA TGTGCCAGCAGCTTAGCGCTTTCAGGGTCTGGAAACACCATATATTTT. Translating it yields CASSLALSGSGNTIYF.

The chain couples TRBV28 to TRBJ2-4; D uncertain. The V end was cut by 6 bases, the J end by 11 bases, with 14 bases between. In germline, CDR1 is MDHEN, CDR2 SYDVKM. CDR3 length equals 12 residues. The CDR3 DNA sequence: TGTGCCAGCAGCTCTGCCACCGTGGTTCAGTACTTC. Protein product: CASSSATVVQYF.

The chain carries TRBV7-9 and TRBJ1-2; 7 bases map to TRBD1. CDR3 length: 14 residues. V lost 5 bases and J lost 5; bases outside the gene matches: 8. Per germline, CDR1 SEHNR and CDR2 FQNEAQ (reference sequence). The CDR3 nucleotides read TGTGCCAGCAGCGTTCGACAGGGCGATTATGGCTACACCTTC. Protein: CASSVRQGDYGYTF.

The chain has TRBV2 and TRBJ2-2, with D possibly matching TRBD1 (6 bases). This CDR3 has 14 residues. Trimming cost V 8 bases and J 5 bases, with 15 bases left between them. Germline V CDR1 and CDR2: SNHLY, FYNNEI. The CDR3 spells CASRTEQDTGELFF. CDR3 sequence (DNA): TGTGCCAGCCGGACAGAGCAAGATACCGGGGAGCTGTTTTTT.